This TCR beta chain was recovered during a study of shared clonotypes between healthy human individuals. Study-wide results and caveats: An effect of sequencing depth on clonotype sharing among donors was expected. Relative to clonotypes present in all four donors, those not shared had lower generation probabilities. Rarefaction exposed incomplete sorted-subset sequencing despite large depth.

As to this clone: What it binds is unknown.

Germline V lookup: CDR1 SNHLY, CDR2 FYNNEI. This CDR3 spans 17 amino acids. The V gene end was trimmed by 5 bases and the J gene end by 1 base; junction bases not matched to a gene: 10. Clones were sequenced by immunoSEQ multiplex PCR, and TCRdb holds only the in-frame ones, with some missing. Among 1.5 million to 2.5 million clones listed, over 85% were seen once. Naive CD8 cells were CD45RO-negative, positively selected for CCR7, excluding terminally differentiated effector memory CD45RA+ cells. Study donors comprised healthy, HIV-negative adults devoid of recent acute infection or vaccination. The receptor's source is a man between 18 and 35 years old in good health. The chain joins TRBV2 to TRBJ1-5; TRBD1 matches 8 bases. Sequenced material: naive CD8+ T cells sorted from blood. The CDR3 here is CASSPTGTGRSNQPQHF. The CDR3 DNA reads as TGTGCCAGCAGTCCAACCGGGACAGGTCGGAGCAATCAGCCCCAGCATTTT. Drawing the rest from reference TRBV2 and TRBJ1-5, the complete variable domain is EPEVTQTPSHQVTQMGQEVILRCVPISNHLYFYWYRQILGQKVEFLVSFYNNEISEKSEIFDDQFSVERPDGSNFTLKIRSTKLEDSAMYFCASSPTGTGRSNQPQHFGDGTRLSIL.